This T cell receptor beta chain was sequenced for a study of blood T cell repertoires in COVID-19. Recruits, aged roughly 18 to 90 years, lived in under 25 US areas. Cohort allocation depended upon clinical history that participants reported. Germline CDR1 is MNHEY and CDR2 is SVGAGI. Trimming cost V 4 bases and J 2 bases, with 10 bases left between them. There are 14 residues in the CDR3. This clone has just a few counts. Profiled with immunoSEQ multiplex PCR; TCRdb holds only in-frame clones, not every one. The repertoire has around 140,000 clones, under 90% of them found once; the top ten carry approximately 2.4%.

The TCR sequence derives from a man aged 35-49 years with acute COVID-19. Sequencing used PBMCs or T cells enriched from blood (not recorded which). The J gene is TRBJ2-3, the V gene TRBV6-5; D may be TRBD1 (5 bases). The CDR3 DNA reads as TGTGCCAGCAGTTTTCAGACAGACACAGATACGCAGTATTTT. Translation: CASSFQTDTDTQYF.